Given below is one TCR beta chain in context. Its antigen is unidentified. The record originates from a study of early T cells in non-severe SARS-CoV-2 infection. The wider study: Sequencing of unsorted whole blood was done on bulk RNA, leaving chains unpaired.

CDR3 length equals 12 residues. V gave up 0 bases and J gave up 4 bases, with 7 bases separating them. CDR1 and CDR2 from the germline V gene are SQVTM and ANQGSEA. Study-level results: Using VDJdb, the matching emphasized anti-spike CD8 responses while missing private and CD4 specificities.

Individual cDNA molecules were tagged with unique molecular identifiers, the study reported. TCRdb independently ran MiXCR on the 5' RACE reads; one entry per CDR3 protein. The top ten hold roughly 3.6% of the sample, which has 70,000 to 90,000 distinct CDR3 sequences, about 12% seen once. The specimen sequenced was whole blood. This receptor was obtained from an adult who was a healthcare worker with PCR-confirmed SARS-CoV-2 infection or an uninfected control (not recorded which). The chain joins TRBV29-1 to TRBJ2-7, with D possibly being TRBD2 (5 bases). The CDR3 loop is CSVEESGYEQYF. CDR3 nucleotides: TGCAGCGTTGAAGAGTCGGGGTACGAGCAGTACTTC.